The clone carrying this T cell receptor (beta chain) was observed many times. This CDR3 is built from 14 residues. The germline V gene encodes CDR1 LNHDA and CDR2 SQIVND (reference sequence). The V and J ends lost 4 bases and 5 bases, in that order; junction bases with no gene match: 8. For repertoire sequencing, the TCR beta CDR3 regions were amplified from RNA transcripts. RT-PCR with HTBI primers came first, then second-round multiplex PCR. TCRdb used MiXCR to reprocess the multiplex PCR reads, holding one entry per CDR3 protein. The sample comprises 350,000 to 450,000 distinct CDR3 sequences, around 17% of which are singletons, and roughly 1.4% rests with the top ten. The sample is drawn from a study of Graves' ophthalmopathy and Graves' hyperthyroidism. Moderate-to-severe activity, CAS ≥3, NOSPECS ≥4 and a duration under 3 months were seen in donors with ophthalmopathy.

The genes are TRBV19 and TRBJ2-7, with 7 bases aligning to TRBD2. The sample was peripheral blood. This TCR derives from a woman younger than 30 with Graves' ophthalmopathy. The CDR3 protein is CASSKVGGRDEQYF. CDR3 DNA sequence: TGTGCCAGTAGTAAGGTAGGCGGGAGAGACGAGCAGTACTTC. The variable domain in full, completed from reference TRBV19 and TRBJ2-7, reads DGGITQSPKYLFRKEGQNVTLSCEQNLNHDAMYWYRQDPGQGLRLIYYSQIVNDFQKGDIAEGYSVSREKKESFPLTVTSAQKNPTAFYLCASSKVGGRDEQYFGPGTRLTVT.